These T cell receptor beta chains were read from a single sample in a study of cytomegalovirus exposure and HLA in healthy donors. TCRdb's table, derived via immunoSEQ multiplex PCR, lists solely in-frame clones and lacks some. In the table there are about 220,000 clones, roughly 80% of which are singletons. The sequenced material came from PBMCs. Receptor source: a man aged 40-49 years in good health and CMV-seropositive. CDR3s include the opening cysteine and the closing phenylalanine or tryptophan. The D gene is left open where the match is weak. Size values are once, few and many counts, or a class for expanded clones, and some rows have none.

>TRBV9|TRBJ2-5|once|.
CASSVGRRDFQETQYF
TGTGCCAGCAGCGTAGGGAGAAGGGACTTCCAAGAGACCCAGTACTTC
>TRBV18|TRBJ2-7|.|TRBD2
CASSPTGREGHSEQYF
TGTGCCAGCTCACCAACCGGGCGGGAGGGCCACAGCGAGCAGTACTTC
>TRBV5-1|TRBJ2-3|.|TRBD2
CASSPAGPTTDTQYF
TGCGCCAGCAGCCCAGCGGGACCTACCACAGATACGCAGTATTTT
>TRBV6-5|TRBJ2-3|.|TRBD1
CASRFPGQVTDTQYF
TGTGCCAGCAGATTCCCGGGACAGGTCACAGATACGCAGTATTTT
>TRBV6-1|TRBJ1-3|.|.
CASSGAVGLSGNTIYF
TGTGCCAGCAGTGGCGCGGTAGGTCTCTCTGGAAACACCATATATTTT
>TRBV6-4|TRBJ1-1|.|TRBD1
CASSDSRGTEAFF
TGTGCCAGCAGTGACTCCAGGGGGACTGAAGCTTTCTTT
>TRBV6-1|TRBJ2-3|.|TRBD2
CASSEEAGGKDTQYF
TGTGCCAGCAGTGAAGAAGCGGGAGGAAAAGATACGCAGTATTTT
>TRBV7-3|TRBJ2-3|.|.
CASSQLVDDTQYF
TGTGCCAGCAGCCAATTGGTAGATGATACGCAGTATTTT
>TRBV6-1|TRBJ2-6|.|.
CASSEGPWGGGGSGANVLTF
TGTGCCAGCAGTGAAGGACCGTGGGGGGGCGGGGGCTCTGGGGCCAACGTCCTGACTTTC
>TRBV9|TRBJ2-1|.|.
CASSVQIASVPNEQFF
TGTGCCAGCAGCGTTCAGATAGCTTCGGTTCCCAATGAGCAGTTCTTC
>TRBV27|TRBJ1-2|.|TRBD1
CASSLTGFYGYTF
TGTGCCAGCAGTCTGACAGGGTTCTATGGCTACACCTTC
>TRBV27|TRBJ2-2|.|TRBD2
CASSLAGTSWNGELFF
TGTGCCAGCAGTTTGGCCGGGACTAGCTGGAACGGGGAGCTGTTTTTT
>TRBV6-6|TRBJ1-2|once|TRBD1
CASGLQGAVKYGYTF
TGTGCCAGCGGGCTTCAGGGGGCGGTTAAGTATGGCTACACCTTC
>TRBV6-5|TRBJ2-1|once|.
CASSAHREYYNEQFF
TGTGCCAGCAGTGCCCACAGGGAATACTACAATGAGCAGTTCTTC
>TRBV30|TRBJ1-1|.|TRBD1
CAWTPGQGINTEAFF
TGTGCCTGGACCCCGGGACAGGGGATTAACACTGAAGCCTTCTTT
>TRBV9|TRBJ2-3|.|.
CASSVGPTDTQYF
TGTGCCAGCAGCGTAGGGCCCACAGATACGCAGTATTTT
>TRBV27|TRBJ2-1|.|TRBD1
CASSPWTGSKALNNEQFF
TGTGCCAGCAGTCCGTGGACAGGGTCGAAGGCTCTGAACAATGAGCAGTTCTTC
>TRBV5-1|TRBJ2-3|.|.
CASSWASSRTDTQYF
TGCGCCAGCAGCTGGGCTAGCTCTCGCACAGATACGCAGTATTTT
>TRBV27|TRBJ1-2|.|.
CASSPKSTGTYGYTF
TGTGCCAGCAGTCCTAAGTCAACAGGTACCTATGGCTACACCTTC
>TRBV9|TRBJ2-1|.|TRBD2
CASNPLLGLAGDEQFF
TGTGCCAGCAATCCCCTCCTGGGTCTAGCGGGAGATGAGCAGTTCTTC
>TRBV18|TRBJ1-1|.|.
CASSTGPPGGGTEAFF
TGTGCCAGCTCAACCGGGCCGCCCGGGGGTGGCACTGAAGCTTTCTTT
>TRBV4-1|TRBJ2-7|.|TRBD2
CASSQRDTGTSGSLLSEQYF
TGCGCCAGCAGCCAGAGGGATACCGGGACTAGCGGGAGCCTTCTTTCCGAGCAGTACTTC
>TRBV7-9|TRBJ1-4|.|TRBD1
CASSRTGINEKLFF
TGTGCCAGCAGCCGGACAGGCATAAATGAAAAACTGTTTTTT
>TRBV30|TRBJ2-1|.|.
CAWSRGNENEQFF
TGTGCCTGGTCCCGCGGGAATGAGAATGAGCAGTTCTTC
>TRBV28|TRBJ2-7|.|TRBD1
CASSFRDRDYEQYF
TGTGCCAGCAGTTTCCGGGACAGGGATTACGAGCAGTACTTC
>TRBV5-1|TRBJ2-1|.|.
CASSLEGGAYNEQFF
TGCGCCAGCAGCTTGGAGGGCGGGGCCTACAATGAGCAGTTCTTC
>TRBV6-1|TRBJ1-5|.|TRBD1
CASSTTGAQPQHF
TGTGCCAGCAGTACAACAGGGGCTCAGCCCCAGCATTTT
>TRBV9|TRBJ1-1|.|.
CASSGLLQGADTEAFF
TGTGCCAGCAGCGGCCTTCTACAGGGAGCGGACACTGAAGCTTTCTTT
>TRBV7-8|TRBJ1-1|few|.
CASSLGQLNTEAFF
TGTGCCAGCAGCTTAGGACAGCTGAACACTGAAGCTTTCTTT
>TRBV5-1|TRBJ2-1|once|TRBD1
CASSRRTGDNEQFF
TGCGCCAGCAGCCGCCGGACAGGGGACAATGAGCAGTTCTTC
>TRBV5-6|TRBJ1-5|.|TRBD1
CASSVRQGIQPQHF
TGTGCCAGCAGCGTACGACAGGGTATACAGCCCCAGCATTTT
>TRBV4-1|TRBJ1-1|few|.
CASSWGAEAFF
TGCGCCAGCAGCTGGGGGGCTGAAGCTTTCTTT
>TRBV18|TRBJ1-3|.|TRBD1
CASSPPGTGGNTIYF
TGTGCCAGCTCACCTCCCGGGACAGGTGGGAACACCATATATTTT
>TRBV11-1|TRBJ1-1|once|TRBD1
CASSFGRGLYTEAFF
TGTGCCAGCAGCTTCGGCAGGGGGCTCTACACTGAAGCTTTCTTT
>TRBV11-2|TRBJ1-1|.|.
CASSPMTGEAFF
TGTGCCAGCAGCCCGATGACAGGTGAAGCTTTCTTT
>TRBV2|TRBJ2-5|.|.
CASSDWDWTQETQYF
TGTGCCAGCAGTGATTGGGACTGGACTCAAGAGACCCAGTACTTC
>TRBV30|TRBJ2-2|.|TRBD1
CAWRSRDRHTGELFF
TGTGCCTGGAGGAGCCGGGACAGACACACCGGGGAGCTGTTTTTT
>TRBV2|TRBJ2-2|.|TRBD2
CARGLAGAGTGELFF
TGTGCCAGGGGACTAGCGGGAGCGGGAACCGGGGAGCTGTTTTTT
>TRBV6-5|TRBJ1-5|.|TRBD1
CASRTGPFSNQPQHF
TGTGCCAGCCGGACAGGCCCTTTTAGCAATCAGCCCCAGCATTTT
>TRBV27|TRBJ2-7|.|TRBD1
CASRATGQGTYEQYF
TGTGCCAGCAGAGCAACGGGACAGGGGACCTACGAGCAGTACTTC
>TRBV15|TRBJ1-3|.|TRBD1
CATSREFWDRGPADSGNTIYF
TGTGCCACCAGCAGAGAGTTTTGGGACAGGGGGCCTGCCGACTCTGGAAACACCATATATTTT
>TRBV9|TRBJ2-5|.|.
CASSSEMGGETQYF
TGTGCCAGCAGCTCCGAGATGGGGGGAGAGACCCAGTACTTC
>TRBV2|TRBJ1-2|.|.
CASRLYQDYGYTF
TGTGCCAGCAGGCTTTACCAGGATTATGGCTACACCTTC
>TRBV5-6|TRBJ2-1|.|TRBD2
CASRRGGRGTQRQFF
TGTGCCAGCAGAAGGGGCGGGAGGGGCACGCAAAGGCAGTTCTTC
>TRBV7-9|TRBJ1-1|.|TRBD1
CASSGQGARGTEAFF
TGTGCCAGCAGCGGACAGGGGGCAAGAGGAACTGAAGCTTTCTTT
>TRBV5-1|TRBJ2-3|once|TRBD2
CASESGAGTDTQYF
TGCGCCAGCGAATCGGGAGCGGGAACAGATACGCAGTATTTT
>TRBV27|TRBJ1-2|few|.
CASRGQGASNYGYTF
TGTGCCAGCAGGGGCCAAGGGGCGTCTAACTATGGCTACACCTTC
>TRBV30|TRBJ1-1|.|.
CAWSAGVLNTEAFF
TGTGCCTGGAGTGCAGGGGTCCTGAACACTGAAGCTTTCTTT
>TRBV5-6|TRBJ2-5|once|TRBD1
CASSFSGGETQYF
TGTGCCAGCAGCTTCTCAGGGGGAGAGACCCAGTACTTC
>TRBV18|TRBJ1-2|.|TRBD1
CASSPEQGSFGYTF
TGTGCCAGCTCACCGGAACAGGGGTCCTTTGGCTACACCTTC